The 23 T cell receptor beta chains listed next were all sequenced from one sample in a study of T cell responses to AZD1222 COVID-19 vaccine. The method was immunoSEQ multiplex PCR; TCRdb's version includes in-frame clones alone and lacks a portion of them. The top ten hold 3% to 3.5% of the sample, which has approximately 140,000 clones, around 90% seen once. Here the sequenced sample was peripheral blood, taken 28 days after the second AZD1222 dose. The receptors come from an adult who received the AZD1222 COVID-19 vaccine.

The DNA for the CDR3 is TGTGCCAGCACTCTAGAAGGGGTCGGCTATGGCTACACCTTC. It encodes CASTLEGVGYGYTF. The V call is TRBV21-1, the J call TRBJ1-2; TRBD1 is the table's D call, not checked against the DNA. TRBV21-1 is classified as a pseudogene. The CDR3 contains 14 residues.

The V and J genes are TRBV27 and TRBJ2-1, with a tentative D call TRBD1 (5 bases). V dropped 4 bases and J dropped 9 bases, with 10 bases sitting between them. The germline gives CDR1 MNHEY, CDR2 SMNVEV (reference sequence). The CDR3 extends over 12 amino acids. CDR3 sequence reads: CASSYQGGEQFF. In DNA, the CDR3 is TGTGCCAGCAGTTACCAGGGTGGTGAGCAGTTCTTC.

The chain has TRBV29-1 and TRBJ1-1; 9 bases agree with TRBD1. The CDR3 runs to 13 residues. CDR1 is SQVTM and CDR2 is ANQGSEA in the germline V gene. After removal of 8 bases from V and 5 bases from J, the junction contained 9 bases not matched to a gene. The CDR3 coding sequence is TGCAGCATAATCGGGACAGGGTTGACTGAAGCTTTCTTT. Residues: CSIIGTGLTEAFF.

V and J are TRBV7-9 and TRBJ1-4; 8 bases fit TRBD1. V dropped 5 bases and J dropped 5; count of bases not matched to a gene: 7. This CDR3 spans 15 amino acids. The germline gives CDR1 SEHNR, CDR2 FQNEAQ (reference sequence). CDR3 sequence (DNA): TGTGCCAGCAGCCCACCGGGACAGGAGAATGAAAAACTGTTTTTT. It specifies CASSPPGQENEKLFF.

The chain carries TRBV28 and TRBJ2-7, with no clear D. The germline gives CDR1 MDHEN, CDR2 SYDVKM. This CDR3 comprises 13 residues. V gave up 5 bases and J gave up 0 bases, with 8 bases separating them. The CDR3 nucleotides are TGTGCCAGCAGTCCTGGTGGCTCCTACGAGCAGTACTTC. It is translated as CASSPGGSYEQYF.

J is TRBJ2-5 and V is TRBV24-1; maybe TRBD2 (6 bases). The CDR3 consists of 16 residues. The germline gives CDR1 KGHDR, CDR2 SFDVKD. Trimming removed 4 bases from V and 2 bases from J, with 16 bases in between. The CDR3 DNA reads TGTGCCACCAGTGAGGGGGACCGGGGGACTCAAGAGACCCAGTACTTC. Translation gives CATSEGDRGTQETQYF.

CDR3 bases: TGTGCCAGCAGCCAAATAGGGAACACTGAAGCTTTCTTT. Amino acids: CASSQIGNTEAFF. The chain links TRBV3-1 (or the pseudogene TRBV3-2) to TRBJ1-1; D not certain. CDR1 LGHDT and CDR2 YNNKEL come from the germline V gene (reference sequence). V lost 2 bases and J lost 1, with 5 bases in between. There are 13 residues in the CDR3.

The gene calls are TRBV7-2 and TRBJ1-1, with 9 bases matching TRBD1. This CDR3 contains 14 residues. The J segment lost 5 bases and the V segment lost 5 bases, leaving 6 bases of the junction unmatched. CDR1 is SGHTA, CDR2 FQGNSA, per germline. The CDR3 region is CASSNGQGYTEAFF. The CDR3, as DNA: TGTGCCAGCAGCAACGGACAGGGGTATACTGAAGCTTTCTTT.

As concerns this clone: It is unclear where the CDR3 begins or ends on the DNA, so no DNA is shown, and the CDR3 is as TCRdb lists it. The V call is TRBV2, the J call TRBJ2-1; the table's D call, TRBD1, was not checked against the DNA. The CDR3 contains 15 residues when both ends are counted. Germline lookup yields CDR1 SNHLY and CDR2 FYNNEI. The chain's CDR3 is CASSPQGVGRGAWFF.

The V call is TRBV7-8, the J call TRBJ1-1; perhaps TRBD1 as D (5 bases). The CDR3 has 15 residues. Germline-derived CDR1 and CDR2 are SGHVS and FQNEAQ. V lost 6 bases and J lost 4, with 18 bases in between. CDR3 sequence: CASSPDWGGGTEAFF. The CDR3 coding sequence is TGTGCCAGCAGTCCTGATTGGGGCGGTGGCACTGAAGCTTTCTTT.

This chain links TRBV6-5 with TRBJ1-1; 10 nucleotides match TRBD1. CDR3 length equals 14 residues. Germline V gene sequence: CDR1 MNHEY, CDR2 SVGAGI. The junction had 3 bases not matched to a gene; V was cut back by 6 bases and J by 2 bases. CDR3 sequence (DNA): TGTGCCAGCAGGGACAGGGGGAAAAACACTGAAGCTTTCTTT. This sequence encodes CASRDRGKNTEAFF.

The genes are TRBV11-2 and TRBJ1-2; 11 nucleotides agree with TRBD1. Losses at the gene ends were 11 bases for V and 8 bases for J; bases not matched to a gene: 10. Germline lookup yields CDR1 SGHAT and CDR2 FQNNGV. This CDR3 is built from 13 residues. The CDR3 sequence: CAWGQGVRWGYTF. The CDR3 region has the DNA TGTGCCTGGGGACAGGGGGTTAGGTGGGGCTACACCTTC.

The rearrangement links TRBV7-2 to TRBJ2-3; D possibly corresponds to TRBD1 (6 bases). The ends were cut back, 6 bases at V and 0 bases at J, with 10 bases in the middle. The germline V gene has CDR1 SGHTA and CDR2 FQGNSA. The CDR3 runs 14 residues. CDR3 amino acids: CASRNRVSTDTQYF. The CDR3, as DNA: TGTGCCAGCAGAAACAGGGTTAGCACAGATACGCAGTATTTT.

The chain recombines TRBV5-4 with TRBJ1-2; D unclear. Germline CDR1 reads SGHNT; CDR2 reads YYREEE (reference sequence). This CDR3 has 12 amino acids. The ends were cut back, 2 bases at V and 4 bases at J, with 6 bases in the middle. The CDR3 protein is CASSFDRYGYTF. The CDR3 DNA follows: TGTGCCAGCAGCTTTGACCGCTATGGCTACACCTTC.

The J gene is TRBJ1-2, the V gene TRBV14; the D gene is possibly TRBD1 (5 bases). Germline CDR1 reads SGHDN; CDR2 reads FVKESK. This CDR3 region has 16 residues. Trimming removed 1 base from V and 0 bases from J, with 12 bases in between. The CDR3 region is CASSQAGRNTNYGYTF. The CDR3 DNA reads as TGTGCCAGCAGCCAAGCGGGACGTAATACTAACTATGGCTACACCTTC. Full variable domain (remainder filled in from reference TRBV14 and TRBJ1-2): EAGVTQFPSHSVIEKGQTVTLRCDPISGHDNLYWYRRVMGKEIKFLLHFVKESKQDESGMPNNRFLAERTGGTYSTLKVQPAELEDSGVYFCASSQAGRNTNYGYTFGSGTRLTVV.

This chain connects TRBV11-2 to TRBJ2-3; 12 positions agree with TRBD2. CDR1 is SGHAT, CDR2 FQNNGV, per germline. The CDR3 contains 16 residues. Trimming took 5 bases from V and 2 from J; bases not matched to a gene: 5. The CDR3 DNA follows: TGTGCCAGCAGCCCTCTAGCGGGAGGGTCCACAGATACGCAGTATTTT. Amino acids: CASSPLAGGSTDTQYF.

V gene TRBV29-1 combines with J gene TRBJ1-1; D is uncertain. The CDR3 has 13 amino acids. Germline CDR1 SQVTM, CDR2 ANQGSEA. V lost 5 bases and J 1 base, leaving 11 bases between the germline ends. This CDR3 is CSVSPTSNTEAFF. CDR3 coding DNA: TGCAGCGTTTCACCCACCTCGAACACTGAAGCTTTCTTT. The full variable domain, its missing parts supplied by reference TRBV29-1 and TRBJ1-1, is SAVISQKPSRDICQRGTSLTIQCQVDSQVTMMFWYRQQPGQSLTLIATANQGSEATYESGFVIDKFPISRPNLTFSTLTVSNMSPEDSSIYLCSVSPTSNTEAFFGQGTRLTVV.

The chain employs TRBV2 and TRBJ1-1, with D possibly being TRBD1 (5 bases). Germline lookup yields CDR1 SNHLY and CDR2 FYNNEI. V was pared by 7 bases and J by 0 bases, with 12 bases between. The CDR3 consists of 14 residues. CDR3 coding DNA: TGTGCCAGCAATCCAACAGGACTGAACACTGAAGCTTTCTTT. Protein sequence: CASNPTGLNTEAFF.

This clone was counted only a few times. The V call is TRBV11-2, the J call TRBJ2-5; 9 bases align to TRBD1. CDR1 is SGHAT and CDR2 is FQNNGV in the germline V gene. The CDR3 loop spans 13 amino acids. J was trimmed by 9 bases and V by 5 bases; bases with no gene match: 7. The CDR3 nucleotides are TGTGCCAGCAGCCCCGGACAGGGGCGGGCCCAGTACTTC. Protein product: CASSPGQGRAQYF.

In nucleotides, the CDR3 is TGCGCCAGCAGCCTATTACCGGGACAGATTGGAAACACCATATATTTT. Protein product: CASSLLPGQIGNTIYF. This sequence joins TRBV4-1 and TRBJ1-3, with TRBD1 matching 7 bases. V lost 4 bases and J lost 3; bases outside the gene matches: 9. The CDR3 runs 16 residues. Germline-derived CDR1 and CDR2 are MGHRA and YSYEKL.

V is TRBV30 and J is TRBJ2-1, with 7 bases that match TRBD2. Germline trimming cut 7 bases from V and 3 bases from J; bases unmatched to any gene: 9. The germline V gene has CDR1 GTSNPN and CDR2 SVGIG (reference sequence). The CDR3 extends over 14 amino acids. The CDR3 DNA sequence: TGTGCCTACTCTACTAGCGACCACTACAATGAGCAGTTCTTC. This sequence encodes CAYSTSDHYNEQFF.

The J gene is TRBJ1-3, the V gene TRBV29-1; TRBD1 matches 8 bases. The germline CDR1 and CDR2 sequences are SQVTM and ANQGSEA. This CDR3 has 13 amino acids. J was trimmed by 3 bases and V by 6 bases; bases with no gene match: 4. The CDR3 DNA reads TGCAGCGTCTGGACAGGGATTGGAAACACCATATATTTT. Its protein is CSVWTGIGNTIYF.

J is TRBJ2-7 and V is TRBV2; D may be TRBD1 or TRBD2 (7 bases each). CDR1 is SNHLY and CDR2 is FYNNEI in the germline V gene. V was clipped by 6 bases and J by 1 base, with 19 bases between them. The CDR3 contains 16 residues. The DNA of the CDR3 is TGTGCCAGCAGGACAGCAGGGGGAGGGGGATCCTACGAGCAGTACTTC. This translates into CASRTAGGGGSYEQYF.